Listed below are T cell receptor beta chains from one sample, sequenced in a study of cytomegalovirus exposure and HLA in healthy donors. Repertoires were generated with immunoSEQ multiplex PCR, while TCRdb's copy carries only in-frame clones and drops some. The repertoire consists of over 150,000 clones, with about 77% occurring once and the leading ten covering approximately 4.6%. Material: PBMCs. Receptor source: a man aged 25 to 40 in good health and CMV-seropositive. CDR3s include the opening cysteine and the closing phenylalanine or tryptophan. D genes are given only for firm matches. Not every row has a clone size; where given, it reads once, few, many or a size class.

V gene,clone size,J gene,D gene,CDR3 DNA,CDR3 protein
TRBV12-5,.,TRBJ2-1,TRBD2,TGTGCTAGTGGTTTGGCGATGCTGTCGGGGGGTTCCTACAATGAGCAGTTCTTC,CASGLAMLSGGSYNEQFF
TRBV6-5,.,TRBJ2-1,.,TGTGCCAGCACAAGCGCCTCCTACAATGAGCAGTTCTTC,CASTSASYNEQFF
TRBV5-6,.,TRBJ1-5,.,TGTGCCAGCAGCCGGCGGCGGCCCGGAGGGCCCCAGCATTTT,CASSRRRPGGPQHF
TRBV30,.,TRBJ1-2,TRBD1,TGTGCCTGGAGTCCAACAGGGGGCATCTATGGCTACACCTTC,CAWSPTGGIYGYTF
TRBV27,few,TRBJ1-4,.,TGTGCCAGCAGTTTGAGGGGGGGGCGCCTTAGTTCTGAAAAACTGTTTTTT,CASSLRGGRLSSEKLFF
TRBV25-1,few,TRBJ1-1,TRBD1,TGTGCCAGCAGTTTACAGGGGTTGAACACTGAAGCTTTCTTT,CASSLQGLNTEAFF
TRBV19,.,TRBJ2-2,.,TGTGCCAGTAACGCTGCGGACAGAGCCACGGCGGCCGGGGAGCTGTTTTTT,CASNAADRATAAGELFF
TRBV10-3,.,TRBJ2-1,.,TGTGCCATCAGTGAGCTAGTGTACAATGAGCAGTTCTTC,CAISELVYNEQFF
TRBV9,once,TRBJ2-1,TRBD2,TGTGCCAGCAGCACCAGCGGGGACAATGAGCAGTTCTTC,CASSTSGDNEQFF
TRBV28,once,TRBJ2-5,TRBD2,TGTGCCAGCAGTCGACTAGCGGGAGGGCAAGAGACCCAGTACTTC,CASSRLAGGQETQYF
TRBV9,few,TRBJ1-2,TRBD1,TGTGCCAGCAGCGTAGGACAGGGGGCATCCTATGGCTACACCTTC,CASSVGQGASYGYTF
TRBV10-3,.,TRBJ2-5,.,TGTGCCATCAGTGAGTCGCCCCAGGGAGGTGGGCAAGAGACCCAGTACTTC,CAISESPQGGGQETQYF
TRBV30,.,TRBJ2-5,.,TGTGCCTGGAGTGTAGGGGTAGCTCCAGCGGAGACCCAGTACTTC,CAWSVGVAPAETQYF
TRBV7-9,.,TRBJ1-6,.,TGTGCCAGCCGCGGGAGCGGCTTCTTAGGTTCACCCCTCCACTTT,CASRGSGFLGSPLHF
TRBV30,once,TRBJ1-5,.,TGTGCCTGGAGTTCGGGGGGGAAGGATCAGCCCCAGCATTTT,CAWSSGGKDQPQHF
TRBV19,.,TRBJ1-4,TRBD1,TGTGCCAGTAGGGCCCCCGGGACAGTTAATGAAAAACTGTTTTTT,CASRAPGTVNEKLFF
TRBV7-9,.,TRBJ2-5,TRBD2,TGTGCCAGCAGCTTAGGCGTAGCGGGGACACAAGAGACCCAGTACTTC,CASSLGVAGTQETQYF
TRBV12-5,.,TRBJ1-4,TRBD1,TGTGCTAGTGGTCTAATAAACAGGGGGGAACTGTTTTTT,CASGLINRGELFF
TRBV7-9,once,TRBJ1-2,TRBD1,TGTGCCAGCACACAGGGGGTGAGCTATGGCTACACCTTC,CASTQGVSYGYTF
TRBV11-2,.,TRBJ2-1,TRBD1,TGTGCCAGCAGCTTCGTGACAGGGGTCAATGAGCAGTTCTTC,CASSFVTGVNEQFF
TRBV9,few,TRBJ2-1,TRBD2,TGTGCCAGCAGCGTTCAACGTAGCGGGCCTAGGGGTGAGCAGTTCTTC,CASSVQRSGPRGEQFF
TRBV27,.,TRBJ1-5,.,TGTGCCAGTAGTTTAGCGGGGGGTCTCGGGCAGCCCCAGCATTTT,CASSLAGGLGQPQHF
TRBV7-2,few,TRBJ2-5,.,TGTGCCACCGGAGCGCAAGAGACCCAGTACTTC,CATGAQETQYF
TRBV19,few,TRBJ1-2,TRBD1,TGTGCCAGTAGTATAGTAGGGACAGAACACTATGGCTACACCTTC,CASSIVGTEHYGYTF
TRBV5-1,.,TRBJ2-5,.,TGCGCCAGCAGCTTGGCAGGGGGGGAGACCCAGTACTTC,CASSLAGGETQYF
TRBV13,.,TRBJ2-1,TRBD2,TGTGCCAGCGGCCCGACTAGCGGGAGAAACGGCAATGAGCAGTTCTTC,CASGPTSGRNGNEQFF
TRBV29-1,.,TRBJ2-2,TRBD2,TGCAGCGTTGAGCGGCGGGAGGGCCTTGCCGGGGAGCTGTTTTTT,CSVERREGLAGELFF
TRBV6-6,.,TRBJ2-2,TRBD1,TGTGCCAGCAGCACACGAGGGGGCGACACCGGGGAGCTGTTTTTT,CASSTRGGDTGELFF
TRBV11-3,.,TRBJ1-1,.,TGTGCCAGCAGCTTGGGGGCGGGGAACACTGAAGCTTTCTTT,CASSLGAGNTEAFF